The 13 T cell receptor beta chains reported below all come from one sample, sequenced in a study of PD-L1 blockade in urothelial cancer. Here immunoSEQ multiplex PCR was the method, and the copy in TCRdb shows in-frame clones only, minus some. The sample consists of about 90,000 clones, approximately 82% of them appearing once. Specified time point: peripheral blood 6 weeks after treatment start. Material: PBMCs, obtained around atezolizumab (anti-PD-L1) treatment. The receptors were gathered from a man aged 70-80 years with urothelial cancer.

V gene TRBV5-1 combines with J gene TRBJ2-1; 9 nucleotides agree with TRBD1. V was clipped by 4 bases and J by 4 bases; unmatched bases: 9. This CDR3 contains 16 residues. The germline V gene has CDR1 SGHRS and CDR2 YFSETQ. In DNA form, the CDR3 reads TGCGCCAGCAGCATACAGGGGGCAACGACATACAATGAGCAGTTCTTC. Translated, it gives CASSIQGATTYNEQFF.

The J gene is TRBJ1-3, the V gene TRBV5-1, with TRBD1 matching over 11 bases. J lost 4 bases, V lost 2 bases, and 5 bases had no gene match. Looked up from germline, CDR1 is SGHRS and CDR2 is YFSETQ. The CDR3 sequence is 16 residues long. CDR3 nucleotide sequence: TGCGCCAGCAGCTTACCCGGGACAGGGGGAGGAAACACCATATATTTT. Protein product: CASSLPGTGGGNTIYF.

This clone was seen a handful of times. The gene calls are TRBV5-1 and TRBJ1-6; tentatively, D is TRBD1 (6 bases). This CDR3 spans 15 amino acids. Between the trimmed V and J ends, which lost 0 bases and 8 bases, there was a span of 12 bases. The V gene's germline CDR1 is SGHRS and CDR2 YFSETQ. Written as DNA, the CDR3 is TGCGCCAGCAGCTTGGGGACAGCCTCCGATTCACCCCTCCACTTT. Protein sequence: CASSLGTASDSPLHF. Combining the CDR3 with reference TRBV5-1 and TRBJ1-6 gives the whole variable domain KAGVTQTPRYLIKTRGQQVTLSCSPISGHRSVSWYQQTPGQGLQFLFEYFSETQRNKGNFPGRFSGRQFSNSRSEMNVSTLELGDSALYLCASSLGTASDSPLHFGNGTRLTVT.

The DNA for the CDR3 is TGTGCCAGCAGCTCAAGGAGGCGAGGGTTGGGAGAGCAGTACTTC. Translating gives CASSSRRRGLGEQYF. The chain recombines TRBV5-4 with TRBJ2-7; a possible D gene is TRBD2 (5 bases). In germline, CDR1 is SGHNT, CDR2 YYREEE (reference sequence). This CDR3 has 15 residues. V gave up 3 bases and J gave up 7 bases, with 20 bases separating them.

The V call is TRBV19, the J call TRBJ1-2, with D perhaps matching TRBD1 (5 bases). This CDR3 is 12 amino acids long. Germline CDR1 LNHDA, CDR2 SQIVND (reference sequence). The V gene lost 6 bases and the J gene lost 2 bases, with 7 bases spanning the gap. The CDR3 coding sequence is TGTGCCAGTAGGGGGGGGAACTATGGCTACACCTTC. It encodes CASRGGNYGYTF.

This chain links TRBV19 with TRBJ1-3; 9 positions match TRBD1. Germline lookup yields CDR1 LNHDA and CDR2 SQIVND (reference sequence). Trimming took 7 bases from V and 7 from J; bases not matched to a gene: 5. The CDR3 totals 13 residues. The CDR3 nucleotides read TGTGCCAGTAACTCGGACAGGGGTAACACCATATATTTT. It yields the protein CASNSDRGNTIYF.

The chain has TRBV19 and TRBJ2-3; D ambiguous. This CDR3 spans 14 amino acids. CDR1 is LNHDA, CDR2 SQIVND, per germline (reference sequence). V was cut by 4 bases and J by 1 base, with 9 bases left in between. In DNA, the CDR3 is TGTGCCAGTAGTAGTCTGGGCCGCACAGATACGCAGTATTTT. Its translation: CASSSLGRTDTQYF.

This clone occurred many times. The chain links TRBV4-3 to TRBJ1-1; D possibly corresponds to TRBD1 (5 bases). In germline, CDR1 is LGHNA, CDR2 YSLEER. This CDR3 region has 14 residues. V dropped 0 bases and J dropped 6 bases, with 11 bases sitting between them. CDR3 bases: TGCGCCAGCAGCCAAGATTCGGCGGGGGCTGAAGCTTTCTTT. This translates into CASSQDSAGAEAFF.

The chain links TRBV4-1 to TRBJ2-7, with D maybe TRBD2 (7 bases). The germline V and J ends were trimmed by 0 bases and 4 bases, with 13 bases remaining between them. CDR1 and CDR2 from the germline V gene are MGHRA and YSYEKL. CDR3 length: 15 amino acids. DNA of the CDR3: TGCGCCAGCAGCCAAGAAGGGGGGGGCTTTTACGAGCAGTACTTC. It codes for CASSQEGGGFYEQYF.

The chain joins TRBV9 to TRBJ2-1; possibly TRBD2 for D (6 bases). The ends were cut back, 2 bases at V and 8 bases at J, with 17 bases in the middle. CDR3 size: 15 residues. CDR1 SGDLS and CDR2 YYNGEE come from the germline V gene. The CDR3 DNA reads TGTGCCAGCAGCGTGCGGGACCGACGTGGTTATGAGCAGTTCTTC. This sequence encodes CASSVRDRRGYEQFF.

V and J are TRBV5-1 and TRBJ2-3, with a tentative D call TRBD1 (6 bases). The CDR3 runs to 14 residues. V dropped 2 bases and J dropped 11 bases, with 18 bases sitting between them. In germline, CDR1 is SGHRS, CDR2 YFSETQ. The CDR3 DNA reads as TGCGCCAGCAGCTTCCTTTTACCGGGACAAGGGCAGTATTTT. As protein: CASSFLLPGQGQYF.

V is TRBV11-2 and J is TRBJ1-1, with TRBD1 matching over 8 bases. Per germline, CDR1 SGHAT and CDR2 FQNNGV. This CDR3 is built from 14 residues. The junction had 4 bases not matched to a gene; V was cut back by 3 bases and J by 4 bases. The CDR3 loop is CASSFGQGSTEAFF. The CDR3 coding sequence is TGTGCCAGCAGCTTCGGACAGGGAAGCACTGAAGCTTTCTTT.

This clone was detected only once. The chain carries TRBV6-5 and TRBJ1-2, with D unclear. The CDR3 extends over 11 amino acids. The V gene lost 6 bases and the J gene lost 5 bases, with 7 bases spanning the gap. Germline CDR1 and CDR2: MNHEY and SVGAGI. The CDR3, as DNA: TGTGCCAGCAGCAACATTTATGGCTACACCTTC. Protein product: CASSNIYGYTF.